This is a list of T cell receptor beta chains from one sample in a study of cytomegalovirus exposure and HLA in healthy donors. Produced via immunoSEQ multiplex PCR; TCRdb's table is partial and in-frame only. The sample contains roughly 150,000 clones, approximately 80% of which appear only once. The sample was PBMCs. The source is a male donor in good health and CMV-seronegative. Each CDR3 is given with its conserved first and last residue. A D gene is named only where the DNA matches it firmly. Clone sizes are given selectively: once, few, many, or a class where the clone is expanded.

TRBV6-1	TRBJ1-2	.	15	TRBD1	TGTGCCAGCAGTGAAGCCCGGACAGGGAACTATGGCTACACCTTC	CASSEARTGNYGYTF
TRBV7-9	TRBJ2-1	.	14	.	TGTGCCAGGAGTAGCGTTAGCTCCTACAATGAGCAGTTCTTC	CARSSVSSYNEQFF
TRBV7-8	TRBJ1-2	once	18	.	TGTGCCAGCAGCTTCAGGAGGGACCGAATAAATGCTAACTATGGCTACACCTTC	CASSFRRDRINANYGYTF
TRBV7-6	TRBJ1-1	.	13	.	TGTGCCAGCAGCTTAGGGGAGGGATCTGAAGCTTTCTTT	CASSLGEGSEAFF
TRBV27	TRBJ2-7	.	13	.	TGTGCCAGCCGAAATGACAGCTCCTACGAGCAGTACTTC	CASRNDSSYEQYF
TRBV6-1	TRBJ2-5	.	13	.	TGTGCCAGCAGTGAGCAGGGAGGAGAGACCCAGTACTTC	CASSEQGGETQYF
TRBV7-8	TRBJ1-1	.	14	.	TGTGCCAGCAGCCCGAATCCCACAAAGACTGAAGCTTTCTTT	CASSPNPTKTEAFF
TRBV7-8	TRBJ2-7	.	16	TRBD1	TGTGCCAGCAGCTTGATGTCCGGGACAGGGAACTACGAGCAGTACTTC	CASSLMSGTGNYEQYF
TRBV30	TRBJ1-2	.	13	.	TGTGCCTGGAGTGTTACGGGGTCATATGGCTACACCTTC	CAWSVTGSYGYTF
TRBV30	TRBJ2-7	.	14	TRBD2	TGTGCCTGGGCTAGCGGGGGGGACTCCTACGAGCAGTACTTC	CAWASGGDSYEQYF
TRBV5-1	TRBJ2-2	.	14	TRBD1	TGCGCCAGCAGCTTACAGGGGGCCGACGGGGAGCTGTTTTTT	CASSLQGADGELFF
TRBV2	TRBJ1-4	.	15	.	TGTGCCAGTTGGAACACGGACAGCTTGAATGAAAAACTGTTTTTT	CASWNTDSLNEKLFF
TRBV15	TRBJ1-1	.	15	.	TGTGCCACCAGCAGAGATCTCGACAGGTATACTGAAGCTTTCTTT	CATSRDLDRYTEAFF
TRBV7-3	TRBJ2-1	once	15	TRBD2	TGTGCCAGCAGCTTAATGGTCGGGAGGGGTTCGGCGCAGTTCTTC	CASSLMVGRGSAQFF